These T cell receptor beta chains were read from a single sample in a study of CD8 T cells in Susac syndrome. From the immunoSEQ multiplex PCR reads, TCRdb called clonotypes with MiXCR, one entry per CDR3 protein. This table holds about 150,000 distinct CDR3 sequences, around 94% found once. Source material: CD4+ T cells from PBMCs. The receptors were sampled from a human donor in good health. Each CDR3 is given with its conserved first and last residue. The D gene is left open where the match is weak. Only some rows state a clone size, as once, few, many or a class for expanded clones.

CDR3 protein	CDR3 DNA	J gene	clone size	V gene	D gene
CASSPGTGATDTQYF	TGTGCCAGCAGCCCCGGGACAGGGGCCACAGATACGCAGTATTTT	TRBJ2-3	-	TRBV11-2	TRBD1
CASSSRRDPGANVLTF	TGTGCCAGCAGCTCTCGACGGGACCCTGGGGCCAACGTCCTGACTTTC	TRBJ2-6	-	TRBV7-9	-
CASSWGVPDTQYF	TGTGCCAGCAGCTGGGGAGTCCCGGATACGCAGTATTTT	TRBJ2-3	-	TRBV5-6	-
CASRPTSGDSYEQYF	TGCGCCAGCCGGCCAACTTCGGGGGACTCCTACGAGCAGTACTTC	TRBJ2-7	-	TRBV5-1	-
CSASQSNTGELFF	TGCAGTGCCAGTCAGTCGAACACCGGGGAGCTGTTTTTT	TRBJ2-2	-	TRBV20-1	-
CSATAWAGATDTQYF	TGCAGTGCTACTGCGTGGGCGGGAGCTACAGATACGCAGTATTTT	TRBJ2-3	-	TRBV20-1	TRBD2
CASSEQGRETQYF	TGTGCCAGCAGTGAACAGGGCCGGGAGACCCAGTACTTC	TRBJ2-5	-	TRBV6-1	-
CASSPPSQQETQYF	TGTGCCAGCTCACCTCCAAGCCAGCAAGAGACCCAGTACTTC	TRBJ2-5	-	TRBV18	-
CASSQGPTNTEAFF	TGTGCCAGCAGCCAAGGACCGACGAACACTGAAGCTTTCTTT	TRBJ1-1	-	TRBV7-9	-
CATSRVGTQYF	TGTGCCACCAGCAGAGTGGGTACGCAGTATTTT	TRBJ2-3	-	TRBV15	-
CASSPGGGGSNQPQHF	TGTGCCAGCAGCCCGGGGGGGGGCGGTAGCAATCAGCCCCAGCATTTT	TRBJ1-5	-	TRBV7-9	-
CASGDTSASTDTQYF	TGCGCCAGCGGAGATACTAGCGCAAGCACAGATACGCAGTATTTT	TRBJ2-3	-	TRBV5-1	TRBD2
CASGTPSYEQYF	TGTGCCAGCGGGACCCCATCCTACGAGCAGTACTTC	TRBJ2-7	-	TRBV6-6	-
CATSDPTGNSNQPQHF	TGTGCCACCAGTGACCCGACTGGAAATAGCAATCAGCCCCAGCATTTT	TRBJ1-5	-	TRBV24-1	-
CASSFPGGSKNIQYF	TGTGCCAGCAGTTTCCCAGGGGGGAGCAAAAACATTCAGTACTTC	TRBJ2-4	-	TRBV28	-
CASSPWGYTF	TGTGCCAGCAGCCCCTGGGGCTACACCTTC	TRBJ1-2	-	TRBV28	-
CASSPRTGNTGELFF	TGCGCCAGCAGCCCCCGGACAGGGAACACCGGGGAGCTGTTTTTT	TRBJ2-2	-	TRBV5-1	TRBD1
CASSRGLAGALLYNEQFF	TGTGCCAGCAGCCGAGGACTAGCGGGAGCCCTCCTATACAATGAGCAGTTCTTC	TRBJ2-1	-	TRBV11-2	TRBD2
CATSDPGQNTGELFF	TGTGCCACCAGTGACCCGGGACAGAACACCGGGGAGCTGTTTTTT	TRBJ2-2	-	TRBV24-1	-
CTTAGERRETQYF	TGCACCACGGCTGGGGAACGGAGGGAGACCCAGTACTTC	TRBJ2-5	-	TRBV6-1	-
CSARAILGKNIQYF	TGCAGTGCTAGAGCCATCTTGGGCAAAAACATTCAGTACTTC	TRBJ2-4	-	TRBV20-1	-
CASSVTTGGHYGYTF	TGTGCCAGCAGCGTTACGACAGGGGGTCACTATGGCTACACCTTC	TRBJ1-2	once	TRBV9	TRBD1
CSAPLTGGNQPQHF	TGCAGTGCTCCCCTGACAGGGGGGAATCAGCCCCAGCATTTT	TRBJ1-5	once	TRBV20-1	TRBD1
CASSSLNYGYTF	TGTGCCAGCAGTTCCCTTAACTATGGCTACACCTTC	TRBJ1-2	-	TRBV12-3/TRBV12-4	-
CSASPRVYGDEQFF	TGCAGTGCTAGCCCTCGGGTCTACGGGGATGAGCAGTTCTTC	TRBJ2-1	-	TRBV20-1	-
CVSSIVTNSGANVLTF	TGTGTCAGTAGTATAGTGACAAACTCTGGGGCCAACGTCCTGACTTTC	TRBJ2-6	-	TRBV19	-
CASSLGFTALNTEAFF	TGTGCCAGCAGCTTAGGCTTCACAGCTTTGAACACTGAAGCTTTCTTT	TRBJ1-1	-	TRBV7-9	-
CASSEVGPRGYGYTF	TGTGCCAGCAGTGAAGTCGGCCCGAGAGGCTATGGCTACACCTTC	TRBJ1-2	-	TRBV2	-
CASSQDRRQGLEETQYF	TGTGCCAGCAGCCAAGATCGACGTCAGGGGCTGGAGGAGACCCAGTACTTC	TRBJ2-5	few	TRBV14	-
CASRINIGTSLNEQFF	TGTGCCAGCAGAATCAACATAGGGACTAGTTTGAATGAGCAGTTCTTC	TRBJ2-1	-	TRBV7-9	TRBD2
CSAKTAGGAFF	TGCAGTGCAAAAACAGCGGGCGGAGCTTTCTTT	TRBJ1-1	-	TRBV20-1	-
CSAGTTRVNEQFF	TGCAGCGCCGGGACTACCAGGGTAAATGAGCAGTTCTTC	TRBJ2-1	-	TRBV20-1	TRBD2
CASSIASGSSYNEQFF	TGTGCCAGTAGTATCGCTAGCGGGAGCTCCTACAATGAGCAGTTCTTC	TRBJ2-1	-	TRBV19	TRBD2
CASSRDRDQPQHF	TGTGCCAGCAGCCGGGACAGGGATCAGCCCCAGCATTTT	TRBJ1-5	-	TRBV7-9	TRBD1
CASSIAGHLRTEQYF	TGTGCCAGTAGTATAGCAGGGCACCTAAGGACGGAGCAGTACTTC	TRBJ2-7	-	TRBV19	-
CQRWGEKLFF	TGCCAGCGCTGGGGTGAAAAACTGTTTTTT	TRBJ1-4	-	TRBV29-1	-
CASSPLAGGPYEQYF	TGTGCCAGCAGCCCTCTAGCGGGAGGGCCCTACGAGCAGTACTTC	TRBJ2-7	-	TRBV27	TRBD2
CASSSRTGVTEAFF	TGCGCCAGCAGCTCCCGGACAGGGGTCACTGAAGCTTTCTTT	TRBJ1-1	-	TRBV5-1	TRBD1
CSARDQQRDTYEQYF	TGCAGTGCTAGAGATCAACAGCGGGACACCTACGAGCAGTACTTC	TRBJ2-7	few	TRBV20-1	-
CASSIEGQGFYGYTF	TGTGCCAGTAGTATAGAGGGACAGGGGTTCTATGGCTACACCTTC	TRBJ1-2	-	TRBV19	TRBD1
CASSRDRTYLGYTF	TGTGCCAGCAGCCGGGACAGAACGTACTTGGGCTACACCTTC	TRBJ1-2	-	TRBV7-2	TRBD1
CASSFTSGSNEQFF	TGTGCCAGCAGTTTCACTAGCGGGAGTAATGAGCAGTTCTTC	TRBJ2-1	few	TRBV27	TRBD2
CASRSGQGFYEQYF	TGTGCATCTCGTAGCGGACAGGGATTCTACGAGCAGTACTTC	TRBJ2-7	-	TRBV10-3	TRBD1
CASSLDSGSYYNEQFF	TGTGCCAGCAGCTTGGATAGCGGGAGTTATTACAATGAGCAGTTCTTC	TRBJ2-1	-	TRBV5-6	TRBD2
CASSLGQTNSPLHF	TGTGCCAGCAGTTTAGGGCAGACTAATTCACCCCTCCACTTT	TRBJ1-6	-	TRBV12-3/TRBV12-4	-